A single T cell receptor beta chain is shown here with its context. The antigen remains unidentified. Germline loops: CDR1 SGHVS, CDR2 FNYEAQ. Between the trimmed V and J ends, which lost 3 bases and 8 bases, there was a span of 19 bases. The CDR3 covers 15 residues. Time point meaning: week 47, end of study. One vaccine dose held 300 ug of mutant IDH1 20-mer peptide and came with topical imiquimod. Donor diagnoses consisted of new WHO grade 3 or 4 IDH1-mutant, ATRX-lost astrocytomas. This sample stems from a study of a mutant IDH1 vaccine in newly diagnosed glioma. Study background: Initiation of the vaccine course occurred 4-6 weeks after radiotherapy alone, or alongside temozolomide cycles. Visits V12 and V13 fell at weeks 35 and 47, respectively.

Only in-frame clones appear in the TCRdb table, and some are missing; sequencing was by immunoSEQ multiplex PCR. Of approximately 50,000 clones listed, roughly 72% are singletons. Study-level points and caveats: With respect to changes in top peripheral T cell clonotypes, pseudoprogression seemed unrelated.

This receptor was taken from a woman between 40 and 55 years old with glioma. Some clones in this sample may be carry-over from other donors' samples. V and J are TRBV7-6 and TRBJ1-2; D gene uncertain. Sequenced here: PBMCs, sampled from a glioma patient whose treatment included an IDH1 peptide vaccine. CDR3 nucleotide sequence: TGTGCCAGCAGCTTTTGGGCGTCTGGGGTGGGAGGCTACACCTTC. As protein: CASSFWASGVGGYTF.